A selection of T cell receptor beta chains follows, all from one sample in a study of T cell responses to AZD1222 COVID-19 vaccine. TCRdb keeps only in-frame clones here, not all; method: immunoSEQ multiplex PCR. The data contain fewer than 150,000 clones, 92% of them seen just once; the ten biggest clones take up roughly 13%. Sequencing used peripheral blood, obtained on day 0 of AZD1222 vaccination. The receptors were gathered from an adult in good health. Both conserved end residues are part of each CDR3. The order of the fields is J gene, CDR3 length, V gene, D gene, clone size, CDR3 DNA, CDR3 protein. A D gene is named only where the DNA matches it firmly. Clone sizes are given selectively: once, few, many, or a class where the clone is expanded.

j_call: TRBJ1-2
cdr3_length: 14
v_call: TRBV9
d_call: -
clone_size: -
cdr3_nt: TGTGCCAGCAGCGACCAGAACACTAACTATGGCTACACCTTC
cdr3_aa: CASSDQNTNYGYTF

j_call: TRBJ2-1
cdr3_length: 17
v_call: TRBV5-4
d_call: TRBD2
clone_size: -
cdr3_nt: TGTGCCAGCAGCTTGGCAACTAGCGGGGTTAGGGGCAATGAGCAGTTCTTC
cdr3_aa: CASSLATSGVRGNEQFF

j_call: TRBJ2-2
cdr3_length: 16
v_call: TRBV7-2
d_call: -
clone_size: -
cdr3_nt: TGTGCCAGCAGCTTAAAGACCCGGCCCGGAGTGGGGGAGCTGTTTTTT
cdr3_aa: CASSLKTRPGVGELFF

j_call: TRBJ1-2
cdr3_length: 11
v_call: TRBV11-2
d_call: -
clone_size: few
cdr3_nt: TGTGCCAGCAGCCCAGGGACAGGCTACACCTTC
cdr3_aa: CASSPGTGYTF

j_call: TRBJ2-3
cdr3_length: 15
v_call: TRBV5-6
d_call: TRBD2
clone_size: -
cdr3_nt: TGTGCCAGCAGAATAGTGGGGGGAGGGTATGATACGCAGTATTTT
cdr3_aa: CASRIVGGGYDTQYF

j_call: TRBJ2-1
cdr3_length: 14
v_call: TRBV6-5
d_call: TRBD2
clone_size: -
cdr3_nt: TGTGCCAGCAAACTAGCGGGGGCGTACAATGAGCAGTTCTTC
cdr3_aa: CASKLAGAYNEQFF

j_call: TRBJ1-3
cdr3_length: 13
v_call: TRBV6-5
d_call: -
clone_size: -
cdr3_nt: TGTGCCAGCAGTTTAGAAAACGGAAACACCATATATTTT
cdr3_aa: CASSLENGNTIYF

j_call: TRBJ1-2
cdr3_length: 14
v_call: TRBV9
d_call: -
clone_size: -
cdr3_nt: TGTGCCAGCAGCGTAGGGCAGGAGAACTATGGCTACACCTTC
cdr3_aa: CASSVGQENYGYTF

j_call: TRBJ1-2
cdr3_length: 15
v_call: TRBV7-2
d_call: TRBD1
clone_size: -
cdr3_nt: TGTGCCAGCAGTCCCACCAGGGGGACAAACTATGGCTACACCTTC
cdr3_aa: CASSPTRGTNYGYTF

j_call: TRBJ2-1
cdr3_length: 14
v_call: TRBV9
d_call: -
clone_size: -
cdr3_nt: TGTGCCAGCAGCGCCGGCCAGGTTCCAACTGGGCAGTTCTTC
cdr3_aa: CASSAGQVPTGQFF

j_call: TRBJ2-3
cdr3_length: 15
v_call: TRBV25-1
d_call: -
clone_size: -
cdr3_nt: TGTGCCAGCAGTGAATTCGGCGGAGACGCAGATACGCAGTATTTT
cdr3_aa: CASSEFGGDADTQYF

j_call: TRBJ2-1
cdr3_length: 16
v_call: TRBV7-6
d_call: TRBD2
clone_size: once
cdr3_nt: TGTGCCAGCAGCCGCGAGGCTAGCGGGGCGGGAAATGAGCAGTTCTTC
cdr3_aa: CASSREASGAGNEQFF

j_call: TRBJ2-1
cdr3_length: 16
v_call: TRBV2
d_call: -
clone_size: -
cdr3_nt: TGTGCCAGCAGAGGGTCGGGCGGTGGATCCTACAATGAGCAGTTCTTC
cdr3_aa: CASRGSGGGSYNEQFF

j_call: TRBJ2-1
cdr3_length: 14
v_call: TRBV6-5
d_call: -
clone_size: -
cdr3_nt: TGTGCCAGCACGGACGGGAGCTACTACAATGAGCAGTTCTTC
cdr3_aa: CASTDGSYYNEQFF

j_call: TRBJ1-1
cdr3_length: 15
v_call: TRBV5-1
d_call: -
clone_size: once
cdr3_nt: TGCGCCAGCAGCCCGACCCCAGGGGCGGAAACTGAAGCTTTCTTT
cdr3_aa: CASSPTPGAETEAFF

j_call: TRBJ2-1
cdr3_length: 17
v_call: TRBV5-8
d_call: -
clone_size: -
cdr3_nt: TGTGCCAGCAGCTTGGGAAGGGGGACTCCTAAACTGGATGAGCAGTTCTTC
cdr3_aa: CASSLGRGTPKLDEQFF

j_call: TRBJ2-7
cdr3_length: 13
v_call: TRBV28
d_call: -
clone_size: -
cdr3_nt: TGTGCCAGCAGTTTTAGGGATTCCTACGAGCAGTACTTC
cdr3_aa: CASSFRDSYEQYF

j_call: TRBJ1-1
cdr3_length: 13
v_call: TRBV24-1
d_call: -
clone_size: -
cdr3_nt: TGTGCCACCAGTGACGGAGGGTCCACTGAAGCTTTCTTT
cdr3_aa: CATSDGGSTEAFF

j_call: TRBJ2-3
cdr3_length: 14
v_call: TRBV19
d_call: -
clone_size: -
cdr3_nt: TGTGCCAGTAGTAACAGGGAACGCACAGATACGCAGTATTTT
cdr3_aa: CASSNRERTDTQYF

j_call: TRBJ1-4
cdr3_length: 15
v_call: TRBV5-1
d_call: -
clone_size: -
cdr3_nt: TGCGCCAGCAGCTTGGTGGCGGGGTTCTATGAAAAACTGTTTTTT
cdr3_aa: CASSLVAGFYEKLFF

j_call: TRBJ2-1
cdr3_length: 18
v_call: TRBV9
d_call: TRBD2
clone_size: -
cdr3_nt: TGTGCCAGCAGCGTCCGGTCCTTAGCGGGAGGGCCGGGGAATGAGCAGTTCTTC
cdr3_aa: CASSVRSLAGGPGNEQFF

j_call: TRBJ2-4
cdr3_length: 20
v_call: TRBV6-1
d_call: -
clone_size: -
cdr3_nt: TGTGCCAGCAGTGAAGGCGGATTTCTAACGGGCGGGGTAGCCAAAAACATTCAGTACTTC
cdr3_aa: CASSEGGFLTGGVAKNIQYF

j_call: TRBJ2-1
cdr3_length: 12
v_call: TRBV10-3
d_call: -
clone_size: -
cdr3_nt: TGTGCCATCAGTGAGACGGCGTGGGAGCAGTTCTTC
cdr3_aa: CAISETAWEQFF

j_call: TRBJ1-2
cdr3_length: 12
v_call: TRBV5-6
d_call: -
clone_size: -
cdr3_nt: TGTGCCAGCAGCTTGGGGATTTCGGGCTACACCTTC
cdr3_aa: CASSLGISGYTF

j_call: TRBJ1-6
cdr3_length: 15
v_call: TRBV6-1
d_call: -
clone_size: -
cdr3_nt: TGTGCCAGCAGTGAACTCCAGGGGCGGGATTCACCCCTCCACTTT
cdr3_aa: CASSELQGRDSPLHF

j_call: TRBJ2-3
cdr3_length: 15
v_call: TRBV7-9
d_call: TRBD2
clone_size: -
cdr3_nt: TGTGCCAGCAGCTTTTTAGCGGGAAGCACAGATACGCAGTATTTT
cdr3_aa: CASSFLAGSTDTQYF

j_call: TRBJ2-7
cdr3_length: 14
v_call: TRBV7-2
d_call: -
clone_size: -
cdr3_nt: TGTGCCAGCAGCTTAAGAATCCCCGGCTACGAGCAGTACTTC
cdr3_aa: CASSLRIPGYEQYF

j_call: TRBJ2-3
cdr3_length: 11
v_call: TRBV28
d_call: -
clone_size: -
cdr3_nt: TGTGCCAGCAGCCGAGGGACGATGGGGGATTTT
cdr3_aa: CASSRGTMGDF

j_call: TRBJ2-7
cdr3_length: 12
v_call: TRBV2
d_call: TRBD2
clone_size: few
cdr3_nt: TGTGCCAGCTTACGCGGGGGCTACGAGCAGTACTTC
cdr3_aa: CASLRGGYEQYF

j_call: TRBJ1-6
cdr3_length: 16
v_call: TRBV5-1
d_call: -
clone_size: once
cdr3_nt: TGCGCCAGCAGCAGTCGGACAGCAGGCTATAATTCACCCCTCCACTTT
cdr3_aa: CASSSRTAGYNSPLHF

j_call: TRBJ2-7
cdr3_length: 16
v_call: TRBV4-1
d_call: TRBD2
clone_size: -
cdr3_nt: TGCGCCAGCAGCCAAGGTCCTAGCGGGGGCATGTACGAGCAGTACTTC
cdr3_aa: CASSQGPSGGMYEQYF

j_call: TRBJ2-3
cdr3_length: 17
v_call: TRBV5-1
d_call: TRBD2
clone_size: -
cdr3_nt: TGCGCCAGCAGCCTAGGACTAGCGGGGGGGAACGCAGATACGCAGTATTTT
cdr3_aa: CASSLGLAGGNADTQYF

j_call: TRBJ2-1
cdr3_length: 13
v_call: TRBV5-4
d_call: -
clone_size: -
cdr3_nt: TGTGCCAGCAGCCCCGTGAATAACAATGAGCAGTTCTTC
cdr3_aa: CASSPVNNNEQFF

j_call: TRBJ1-2
cdr3_length: 13
v_call: TRBV29-1
d_call: TRBD1
clone_size: -
cdr3_nt: TGCAGCGTCCCGGGACAGGAATACTATGGCTACACCTTC
cdr3_aa: CSVPGQEYYGYTF

j_call: TRBJ1-1
cdr3_length: 15
v_call: TRBV30
d_call: -
clone_size: -
cdr3_nt: TGTGCCTGGTCTCTTCTCGGACAGATGAACACTGAAGCTTTCTTT
cdr3_aa: CAWSLLGQMNTEAFF

j_call: TRBJ1-2
cdr3_length: 18
v_call: TRBV4-3
d_call: -
clone_size: -
cdr3_nt: TGCGCCAGCAGCCAAGATCGGAGCCAAGGGTCCCAGGCGCGGGGCTACACCTTC
cdr3_aa: CASSQDRSQGSQARGYTF

j_call: TRBJ1-6
cdr3_length: 19
v_call: TRBV11-2
d_call: -
clone_size: -
cdr3_nt: TGTGCCAGCAGCTTAGTACCCGATCGGGGGTTCTACTTTAATTCACCCCTCCACTTT
cdr3_aa: CASSLVPDRGFYFNSPLHF

j_call: TRBJ1-1
cdr3_length: 13
v_call: TRBV10-1
d_call: -
clone_size: -
cdr3_nt: TGCGCCAGCAGTGAGTCGAGCAGACAGGAAGCTTTCTTT
cdr3_aa: CASSESSRQEAFF

j_call: TRBJ2-1
cdr3_length: 12
v_call: TRBV11-2
d_call: -
clone_size: -
cdr3_nt: TGTGCCAGCAGCTTACAAGGAAATGAGCAGTTCTTC
cdr3_aa: CASSLQGNEQFF

j_call: TRBJ2-2
cdr3_length: 15
v_call: TRBV4-2
d_call: -
clone_size: -
cdr3_nt: TGTGCCAGCAGCCAAGATCCCGGGTTTCACGGGGAGCTGTTTTTT
cdr3_aa: CASSQDPGFHGELFF

j_call: TRBJ1-1
cdr3_length: 11
v_call: TRBV20-1
d_call: -
clone_size: -
cdr3_nt: TGCAGTGCCAAAGAACAGCGTGGAGCTTTCTTT
cdr3_aa: CSAKEQRGAFF

j_call: TRBJ1-2
cdr3_length: 15
v_call: TRBV29-1
d_call: TRBD1
clone_size: -
cdr3_nt: TGCAGCGTTGACCCCCTCCGGGACAGGGGGGAAAGCTACACCTTC
cdr3_aa: CSVDPLRDRGESYTF

j_call: TRBJ2-1
cdr3_length: 16
v_call: TRBV4-1
d_call: TRBD2
clone_size: -
cdr3_nt: TGCGCCAGCAGCCAAGTAGCGGGAGTCCGCTACAATGAGCAGTTCTTC
cdr3_aa: CASSQVAGVRYNEQFF

j_call: TRBJ1-1
cdr3_length: 14
v_call: TRBV2
d_call: TRBD1
clone_size: few
cdr3_nt: TGTGCCAGCAGTCCGGACAGGCGGGACACTGAAGCTTTCTTT
cdr3_aa: CASSPDRRDTEAFF

j_call: TRBJ2-7
cdr3_length: 15
v_call: TRBV27
d_call: TRBD2
clone_size: -
cdr3_nt: TGTGCCAGCAGTTTGGGACTAAGTTTCTCCTACGAGCAGTACTTC
cdr3_aa: CASSLGLSFSYEQYF

j_call: TRBJ1-2
cdr3_length: 12
v_call: TRBV27
d_call: -
clone_size: once
cdr3_nt: TGTGCCAGCAGTTTAAAGGGCTATGGCTACACCTTC
cdr3_aa: CASSLKGYGYTF

j_call: TRBJ1-6
cdr3_length: 15
v_call: TRBV19
d_call: TRBD1
clone_size: -
cdr3_nt: TGTGCCAGTAGCCACAGGGGGCACGATAATTCACCCCTCCACTTT
cdr3_aa: CASSHRGHDNSPLHF

j_call: TRBJ1-2
cdr3_length: 15
v_call: TRBV5-1
d_call: -
clone_size: -
cdr3_nt: TGCGCCAGCAGCTTGGGGGGGAGAGCTAACTATGGCTACACCTTC
cdr3_aa: CASSLGGRANYGYTF

j_call: TRBJ2-3
cdr3_length: 16
v_call: TRBV10-1
d_call: TRBD2
clone_size: once
cdr3_nt: TGCGCCAGCAGTGAGTCAACGGGGGGGTTCACAGATACGCAGTATTTT
cdr3_aa: CASSESTGGFTDTQYF

j_call: TRBJ2-3
cdr3_length: 16
v_call: TRBV7-2
d_call: TRBD2
clone_size: -
cdr3_nt: TGTGCCAGCAGCCTAGGGGCGGGGGGGCGGTCAGATACGCAGTATTTT
cdr3_aa: CASSLGAGGRSDTQYF

j_call: TRBJ1-2
cdr3_length: 16
v_call: TRBV3-1/TRBV3-2
d_call: TRBD1
clone_size: -
cdr3_nt: TGTGCCAGCAGCCAAGATCTTGTTACAGGGGCAGGTGGCTACACCTTC
cdr3_aa: CASSQDLVTGAGGYTF

j_call: TRBJ2-7
cdr3_length: 17
v_call: TRBV4-3
d_call: -
clone_size: once
cdr3_nt: TGCGCCAGCAGCCAAGCCCTCACCGGGACAATCTCCTACGAGCAGTACTTC
cdr3_aa: CASSQALTGTISYEQYF

j_call: TRBJ1-4
cdr3_length: 13
v_call: TRBV12-3/TRBV12-4
d_call: -
clone_size: -
cdr3_nt: TGTGCCAGCAGCCGAGGGGAGGGTGAAAAACTGTTTTTT
cdr3_aa: CASSRGEGEKLFF

j_call: TRBJ1-2
cdr3_length: 16
v_call: TRBV27
d_call: -
clone_size: -
cdr3_nt: TGTGCCAGCACCTGGGCGGGGGGCGCTCGCCTCTATGGCTACACCTTC
cdr3_aa: CASTWAGGARLYGYTF

j_call: TRBJ1-1
cdr3_length: 11
v_call: TRBV28
d_call: TRBD1
clone_size: -
cdr3_nt: TGTGCCAGCAGTTTGGGACAGGGTGCCTATTTT
cdr3_aa: CASSLGQGAYF

j_call: TRBJ2-3
cdr3_length: 15
v_call: TRBV6-5
d_call: -
clone_size: -
cdr3_nt: TGTGCCAGCAGCCTCGTGGGGACGACAAGAGGTACGCAGTATTTT
cdr3_aa: CASSLVGTTRGTQYF